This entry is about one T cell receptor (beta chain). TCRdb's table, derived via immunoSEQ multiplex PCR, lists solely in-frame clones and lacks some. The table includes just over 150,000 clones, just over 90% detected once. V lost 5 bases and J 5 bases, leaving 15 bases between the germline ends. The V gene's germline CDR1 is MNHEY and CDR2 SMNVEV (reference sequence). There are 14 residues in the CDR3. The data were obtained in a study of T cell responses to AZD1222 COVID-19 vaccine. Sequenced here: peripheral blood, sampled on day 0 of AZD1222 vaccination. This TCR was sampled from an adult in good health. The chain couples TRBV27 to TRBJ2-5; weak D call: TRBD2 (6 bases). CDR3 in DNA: TGTGCCAGCAGTGGGATTAGCGGCCAGGAGACCCAGTACTTC. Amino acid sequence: CASSGISGQETQYF.